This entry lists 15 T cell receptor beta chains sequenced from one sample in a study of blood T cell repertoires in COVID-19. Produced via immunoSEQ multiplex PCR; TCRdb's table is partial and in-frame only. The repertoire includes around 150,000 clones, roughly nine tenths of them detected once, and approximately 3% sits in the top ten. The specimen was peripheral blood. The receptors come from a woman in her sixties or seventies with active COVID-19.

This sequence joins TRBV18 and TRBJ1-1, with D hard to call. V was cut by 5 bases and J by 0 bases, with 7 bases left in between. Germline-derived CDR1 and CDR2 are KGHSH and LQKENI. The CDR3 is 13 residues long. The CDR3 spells CASSKDLNTEAFF. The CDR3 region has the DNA TGTGCCAGCTCAAAGGACTTGAACACTGAAGCTTTCTTT.

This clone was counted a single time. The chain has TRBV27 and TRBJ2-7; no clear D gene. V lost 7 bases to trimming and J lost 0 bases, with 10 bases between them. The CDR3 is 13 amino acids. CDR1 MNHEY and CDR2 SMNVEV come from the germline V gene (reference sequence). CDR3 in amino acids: CASTTAGSYEQYF. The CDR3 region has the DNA TGTGCCAGCACAACGGCAGGCTCCTACGAGCAGTACTTC.

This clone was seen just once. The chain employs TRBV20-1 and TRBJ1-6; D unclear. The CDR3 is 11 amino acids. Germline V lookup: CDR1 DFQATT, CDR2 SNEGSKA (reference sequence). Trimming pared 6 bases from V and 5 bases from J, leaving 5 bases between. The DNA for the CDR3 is TGCAGTGCCGTTCATAATTCACCCCTCCACTTT. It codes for CSAVHNSPLHF.

The CDR3 DNA reads as TGTGCCAGCGACACAGGGGGGACTGAAGCTTTCTTT. Amino acid sequence: CASDTGGTEAFF. The chain combines TRBV28 with TRBJ1-1; 8 bases are a match to TRBD1. Looked up from germline, CDR1 is MDHEN and CDR2 is SYDVKM. V lost 8 bases, J lost 5 bases, and 4 bases stayed unmatched. The CDR3 loop spans 12 amino acids.

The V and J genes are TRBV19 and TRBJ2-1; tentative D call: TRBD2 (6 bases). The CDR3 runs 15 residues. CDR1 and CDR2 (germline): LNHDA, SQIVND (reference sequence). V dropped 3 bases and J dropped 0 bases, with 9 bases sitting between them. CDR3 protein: CASSMGTASYNEQFF. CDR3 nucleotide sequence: TGTGCCAGTAGTATGGGGACTGCCTCCTACAATGAGCAGTTCTTC. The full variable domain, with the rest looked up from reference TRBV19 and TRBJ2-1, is DGGITQSPKYLFRKEGQNVTLSCEQNLNHDAMYWYRQDPGQGLRLIYYSQIVNDFQKGDIAEGYSVSREKKESFPLTVTSAQKNPTAFYLCASSMGTASYNEQFFGPGTRLTVL.

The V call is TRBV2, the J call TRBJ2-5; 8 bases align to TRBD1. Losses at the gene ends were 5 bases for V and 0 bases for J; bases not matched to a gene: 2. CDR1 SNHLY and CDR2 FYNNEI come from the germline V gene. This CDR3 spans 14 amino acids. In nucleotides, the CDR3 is TGTGCCAGCAGTCGGGACAGGAACCAAGAGACCCAGTACTTC. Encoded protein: CASSRDRNQETQYF.

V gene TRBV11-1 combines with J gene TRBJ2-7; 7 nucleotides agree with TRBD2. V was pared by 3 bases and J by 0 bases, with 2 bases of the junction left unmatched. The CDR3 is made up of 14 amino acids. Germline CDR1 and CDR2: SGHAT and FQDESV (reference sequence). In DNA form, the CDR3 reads TGTGCCAGCAGCTTGGGGACTACCTCCTACGAGCAGTACTTC. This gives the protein CASSLGTTSYEQYF.

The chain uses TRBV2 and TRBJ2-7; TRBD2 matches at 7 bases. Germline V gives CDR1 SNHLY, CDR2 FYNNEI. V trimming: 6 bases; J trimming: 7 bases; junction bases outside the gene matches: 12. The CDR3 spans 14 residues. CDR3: CASSGLPRAGEQYF. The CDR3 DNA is TGTGCCAGCAGCGGCCTCCCCCGAGCGGGGGAGCAGTACTTC.

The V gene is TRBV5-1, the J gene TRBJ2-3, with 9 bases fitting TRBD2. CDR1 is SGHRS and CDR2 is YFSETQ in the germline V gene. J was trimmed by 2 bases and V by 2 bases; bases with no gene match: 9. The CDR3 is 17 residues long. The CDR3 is CASSFFSGSGLTDTQYF. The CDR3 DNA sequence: TGCGCCAGCAGCTTCTTTAGCGGGAGTGGGCTCACAGATACGCAGTATTTT.

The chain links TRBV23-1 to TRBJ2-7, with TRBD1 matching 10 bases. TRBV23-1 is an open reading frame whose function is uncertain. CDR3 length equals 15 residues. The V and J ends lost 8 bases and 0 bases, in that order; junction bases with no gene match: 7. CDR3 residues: CASCSGTGASYEQYF. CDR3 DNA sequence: TGCGCCAGCTGTTCCGGGACAGGGGCCTCCTACGAGCAGTACTTC.

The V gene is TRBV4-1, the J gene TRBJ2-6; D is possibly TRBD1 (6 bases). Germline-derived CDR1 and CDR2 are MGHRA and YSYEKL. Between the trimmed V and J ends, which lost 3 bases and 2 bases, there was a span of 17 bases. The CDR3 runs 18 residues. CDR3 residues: CASSHTLRGPPGANVLTF. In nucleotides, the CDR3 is TGCGCCAGCAGCCACACTCTCAGGGGCCCTCCTGGGGCCAACGTCCTGACTTTC.

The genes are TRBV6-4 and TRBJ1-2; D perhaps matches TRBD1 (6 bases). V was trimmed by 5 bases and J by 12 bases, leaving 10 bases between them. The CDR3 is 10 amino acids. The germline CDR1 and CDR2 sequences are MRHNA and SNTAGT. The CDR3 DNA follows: TGTGCCAGCAGTCGCGACAGGAACACCTTC. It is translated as CASSRDRNTF.

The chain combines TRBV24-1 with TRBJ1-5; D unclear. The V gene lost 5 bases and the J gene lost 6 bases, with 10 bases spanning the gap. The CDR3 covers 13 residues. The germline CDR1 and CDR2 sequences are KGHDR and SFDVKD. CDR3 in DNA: TGTGCCACCAGTGTCGGGGTTGGTCAGCCCCAGCATTTT. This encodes CATSVGVGQPQHF.

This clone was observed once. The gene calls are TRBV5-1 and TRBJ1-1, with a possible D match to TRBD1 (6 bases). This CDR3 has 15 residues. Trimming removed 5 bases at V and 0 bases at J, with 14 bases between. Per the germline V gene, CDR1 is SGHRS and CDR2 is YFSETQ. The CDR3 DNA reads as TGCGCCAGCAGACAGTTTGGGGGCATGAACACTGAAGCTTTCTTT. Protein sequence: CASRQFGGMNTEAFF.

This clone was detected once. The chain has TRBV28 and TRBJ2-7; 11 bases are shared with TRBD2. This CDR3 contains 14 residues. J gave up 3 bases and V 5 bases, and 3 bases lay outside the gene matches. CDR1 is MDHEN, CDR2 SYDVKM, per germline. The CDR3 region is CASSAGTSGYEQYF. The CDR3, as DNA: TGTGCCAGCAGTGCCGGGACTAGCGGCTACGAGCAGTACTTC.